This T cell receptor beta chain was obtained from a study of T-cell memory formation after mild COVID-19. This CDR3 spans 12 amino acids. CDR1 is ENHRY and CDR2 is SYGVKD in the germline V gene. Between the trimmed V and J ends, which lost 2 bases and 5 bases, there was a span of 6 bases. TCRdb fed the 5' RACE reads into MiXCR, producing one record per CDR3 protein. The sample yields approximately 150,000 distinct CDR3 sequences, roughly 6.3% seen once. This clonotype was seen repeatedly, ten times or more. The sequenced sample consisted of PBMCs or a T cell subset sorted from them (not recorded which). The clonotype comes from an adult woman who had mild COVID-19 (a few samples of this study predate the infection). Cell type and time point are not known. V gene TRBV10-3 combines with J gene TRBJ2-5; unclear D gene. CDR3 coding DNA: TGTGCCATCAGTGAGGTGGGGGAGACCCAGTACTTC. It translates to CAISEVGETQYF.